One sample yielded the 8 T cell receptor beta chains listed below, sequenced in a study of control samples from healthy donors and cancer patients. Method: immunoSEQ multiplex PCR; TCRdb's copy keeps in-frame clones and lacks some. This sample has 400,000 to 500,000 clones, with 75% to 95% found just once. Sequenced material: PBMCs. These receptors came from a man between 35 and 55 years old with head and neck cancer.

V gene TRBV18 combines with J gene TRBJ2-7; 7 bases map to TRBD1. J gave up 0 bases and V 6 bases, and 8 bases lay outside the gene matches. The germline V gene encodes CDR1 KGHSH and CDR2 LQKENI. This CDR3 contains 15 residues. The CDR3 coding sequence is TGTGCCAGCTCGCCGCTGGGGGACAGCTCCTACGAGCAGTACTTC. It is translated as CASSPLGDSSYEQYF.

CDR3 DNA: TGTGCCAGCGGGGACACCTTCTATGGCTACACCTTC. Its translation is CASGDTFYGYTF. The rearrangement joins TRBV6-5 to TRBJ1-2; D may be TRBD1 (6 bases). From germline, CDR1 is MNHEY and CDR2 SVGAGI. CDR3 length: 12 residues. V was trimmed by 8 bases and J by 4 bases, leaving 11 bases between them.

As DNA, the CDR3 is TGTGCCAGCAGCCGAGGGGGTGAGCAGTTCTTC. Its protein is CASSRGGEQFF. This rearrangement joins TRBV3-1 (or the pseudogene TRBV3-2) to TRBJ2-1; a possible D gene is TRBD1 (6 bases). The V end was cut by 4 bases, the J end by 9 bases, with 7 bases between. There are 11 residues in the CDR3. Germline CDR1 and CDR2: LGHDT and YNNKEL (reference sequence).

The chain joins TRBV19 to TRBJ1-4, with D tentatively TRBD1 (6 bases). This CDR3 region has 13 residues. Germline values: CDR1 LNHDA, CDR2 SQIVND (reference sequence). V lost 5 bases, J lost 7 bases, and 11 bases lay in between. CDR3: CASSFGQSEKLFF. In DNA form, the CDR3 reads TGTGCCAGTAGTTTCGGACAGAGTGAAAAACTGTTTTTT.

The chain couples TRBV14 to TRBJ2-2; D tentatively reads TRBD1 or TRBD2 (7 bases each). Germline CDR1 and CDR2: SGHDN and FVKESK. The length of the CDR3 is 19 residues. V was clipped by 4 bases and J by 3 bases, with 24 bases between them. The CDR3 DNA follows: TGTGCCAGCAGCCGCGGGGGACAGACACGCCGAATTTACACCGGGGAGCTGTTTTTT. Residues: CASSRGGQTRRIYTGELFF.

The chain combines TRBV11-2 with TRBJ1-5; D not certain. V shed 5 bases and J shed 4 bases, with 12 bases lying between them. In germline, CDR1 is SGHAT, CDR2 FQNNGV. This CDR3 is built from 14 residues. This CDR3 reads CASSPDSVNQPQHF. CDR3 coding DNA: TGTGCCAGCAGCCCGGACTCAGTTAATCAGCCCCAGCATTTT.

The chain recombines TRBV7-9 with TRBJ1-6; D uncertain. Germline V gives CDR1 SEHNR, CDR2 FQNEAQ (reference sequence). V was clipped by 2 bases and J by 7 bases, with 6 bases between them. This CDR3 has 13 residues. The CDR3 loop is CASSLMSNSPLHF. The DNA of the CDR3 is TGTGCCAGCAGCTTAATGAGCAATTCACCCCTCCACTTT.

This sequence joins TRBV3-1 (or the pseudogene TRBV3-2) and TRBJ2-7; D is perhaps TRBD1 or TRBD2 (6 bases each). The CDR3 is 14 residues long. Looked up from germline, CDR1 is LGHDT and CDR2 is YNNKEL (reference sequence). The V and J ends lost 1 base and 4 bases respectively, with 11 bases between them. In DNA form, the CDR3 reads TGTGCCAGCAGCCAAGTTCTAGGGGGGTACGAGCAGTACTTC. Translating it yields CASSQVLGGYEQYF.